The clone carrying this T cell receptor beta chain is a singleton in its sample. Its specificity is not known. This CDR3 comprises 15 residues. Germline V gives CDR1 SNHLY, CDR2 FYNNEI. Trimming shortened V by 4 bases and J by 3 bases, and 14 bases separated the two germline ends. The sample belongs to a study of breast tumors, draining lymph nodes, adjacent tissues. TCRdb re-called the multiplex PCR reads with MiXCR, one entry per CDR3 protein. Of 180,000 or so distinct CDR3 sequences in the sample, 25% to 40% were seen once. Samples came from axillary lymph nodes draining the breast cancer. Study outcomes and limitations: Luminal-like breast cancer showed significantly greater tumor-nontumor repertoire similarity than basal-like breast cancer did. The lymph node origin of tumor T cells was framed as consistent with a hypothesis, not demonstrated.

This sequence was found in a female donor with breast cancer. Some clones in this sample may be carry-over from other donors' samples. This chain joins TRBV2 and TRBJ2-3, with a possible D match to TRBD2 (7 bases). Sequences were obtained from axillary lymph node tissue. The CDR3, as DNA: TGTGCCAGCAGTGTAGGGGGGGCCGGGACAGATACGCAGTATTTT. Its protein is CASSVGGAGTDTQYF.